This is a list of T cell receptor beta chains from one sample in a study of T-cell memory formation after mild COVID-19. TCRdb recomputed calls from the 5' RACE reads with MiXCR, one row per CDR3 protein. Of roughly 410,000 distinct CDR3 sequences listed, 20% to 25% are singletons. Sample: PBMCs or a T cell subset sorted from them (not recorded which). Receptors originate from an adult woman who had mild COVID-19 (a few samples of this study predate the infection). Cell type and time point are not known. Both conserved end residues are part of each CDR3. A D gene is named only where the DNA matches it firmly. Only some rows state a clone size, as once, few, many or a class for expanded clones.

TRBV5-6,NA,TRBJ2-3,few,15,TGTGCCAGCAGCTTGGGCTTTTCCCTCCCGATGACGCAGTATTTT,CASSLGFSLPMTQYF
TRBV29-1,NA,TRBJ2-7,NA,12,TGCAGCGTTGGAGGACAGCTCTACGAGCAGTACTTC,CSVGGQLYEQYF
TRBV5-5,TRBD1,TRBJ1-2,few,17,TGTGCCAGCAGCCTGGGACAGGGCGGCCAATCCATCTATGGCTACACCTTC,CASSLGQGGQSIYGYTF
TRBV12-3/TRBV12-4,NA,TRBJ1-3,few,15,TGTGCCAGCAGTTTACTAGGCAACTCTGGAAACACCATATATTTT,CASSLLGNSGNTIYF
TRBV24-1,NA,TRBJ2-7,NA,14,TGTGCCACCAGTGATTTGGACAGTACCTACGAGCAGTACTTC,CATSDLDSTYEQYF
TRBV20-1,NA,TRBJ1-1,NA,14,TGCAGTGCTAGAGAGATTTGGGGGTCCACTGAAGCTTTCTTT,CSAREIWGSTEAFF
TRBV5-1,TRBD2,TRBJ2-1,few,17,TGCGCCAGCAGCTTGGACGGTCCAGCGGGAGGCTACAATGAGCAGTTCTTC,CASSLDGPAGGYNEQFF
TRBV5-1,NA,TRBJ2-3,few,15,TGCGCCAGCAGCCCCGGACTGGTTTTCACAGATACGCAGTATTTT,CASSPGLVFTDTQYF
TRBV19,TRBD2,TRBJ2-2,NA,15,TGTGCCAGTAGTATCGCGGGGGGGCCAGCCGGGGAGCTGTTTTTT,CASSIAGGPAGELFF
TRBV5-1,TRBD1,TRBJ2-7,few,14,TGCGCCAGCAGCTGGGACAGGGGGCCCTACGAGCAGTACTTC,CASSWDRGPYEQYF
TRBV7-3,NA,TRBJ1-4,NA,16,TGTGCCAGCAGCTCCCCAGGTTGGGGGCCTAATGAAAAACTGTTTTTT,CASSSPGWGPNEKLFF
TRBV4-1,NA,TRBJ1-1,NA,16,TGCGCCAGCAGCCAAGGCGGGAGGTTAAGGAACACTGAAGCTTTCTTT,CASSQGGRLRNTEAFF
TRBV4-3,NA,TRBJ2-1,few,17,TGCGCCAGCAGCCCGACCTGGAGGGAGCCCAGAATGAATGAGCAGTTCTTC,CASSPTWREPRMNEQFF
TRBV5-1,TRBD1,TRBJ1-1,NA,17,TGCGCCAGCAGCTTGGGACAGGGGGCCGGGTTTGGCACTGAAGCTTTCTTT,CASSLGQGAGFGTEAFF
TRBV20-1,NA,TRBJ1-6,few,11,TGCAGTGCACCCTATAATTCACCCCTCCACTTT,CSAPYNSPLHF
TRBV5-5,TRBD1,TRBJ1-6,few,16,TGTGCCAGCAGCCAAACCCAGGGGGTCTATAATTCACCCCTCCACTTT,CASSQTQGVYNSPLHF
TRBV5-6,NA,TRBJ2-3,NA,14,TGTGCCAGCAGCCCCTCAGGGGTCACAGATACGCAGTATTTT,CASSPSGVTDTQYF
TRBV13,NA,TRBJ2-1,NA,15,TGTGCCAGCAGCTTGGGCGCGGTCTCCTACAATGAGCAGTTCTTC,CASSLGAVSYNEQFF
TRBV12-3/TRBV12-4,NA,TRBJ1-2,few,14,TGTGCCAGCAGCTCTATTACAGGGACCTATGGCTACACCTTC,CASSSITGTYGYTF
TRBV12-3/TRBV12-4,TRBD1,TRBJ2-7,few,14,TGTGCCAGCAACGTGCAGGGGGCGCGGGACGAGCAGTACTTC,CASNVQGARDEQYF
TRBV29-1,NA,TRBJ2-1,few,13,TGCAGCGTTGCAGCCAGGCGAAGCAATGAGCAGTTCTTC,CSVAARRSNEQFF
TRBV6-5,TRBD1,TRBJ2-5,few,15,TGTGCCAGCAGTTACTCAGGGACAGGCCAAGAGACCCAGTACTTC,CASSYSGTGQETQYF
TRBV4-3,NA,TRBJ1-1,few,16,TGCGCCAGCAGCCAAGATGGTTCGGGCATGCTCACTGAAGCTTTCTTT,CASSQDGSGMLTEAFF
TRBV20-1,NA,TRBJ1-1,NA,17,TGCAGTGCTAATGCTCCGGCCCTAGTGCCTAAGAACACTGAAGCTTTCTTT,CSANAPALVPKNTEAFF